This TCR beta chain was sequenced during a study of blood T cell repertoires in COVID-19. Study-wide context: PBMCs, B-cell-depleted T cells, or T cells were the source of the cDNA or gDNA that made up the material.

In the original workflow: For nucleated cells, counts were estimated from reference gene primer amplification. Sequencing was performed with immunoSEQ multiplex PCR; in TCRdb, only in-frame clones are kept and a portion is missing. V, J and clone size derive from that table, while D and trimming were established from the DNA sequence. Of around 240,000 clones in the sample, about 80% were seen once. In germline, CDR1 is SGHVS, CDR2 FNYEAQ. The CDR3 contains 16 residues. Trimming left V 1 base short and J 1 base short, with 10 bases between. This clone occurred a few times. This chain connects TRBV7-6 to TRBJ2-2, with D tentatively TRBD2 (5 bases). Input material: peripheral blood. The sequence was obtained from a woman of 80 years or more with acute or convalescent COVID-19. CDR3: CASSLDRSVNTGELFF. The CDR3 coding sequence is TGTGCCAGCAGCTTAGATCGTAGCGTGAACACCGGGGAGCTGTTTTTT.